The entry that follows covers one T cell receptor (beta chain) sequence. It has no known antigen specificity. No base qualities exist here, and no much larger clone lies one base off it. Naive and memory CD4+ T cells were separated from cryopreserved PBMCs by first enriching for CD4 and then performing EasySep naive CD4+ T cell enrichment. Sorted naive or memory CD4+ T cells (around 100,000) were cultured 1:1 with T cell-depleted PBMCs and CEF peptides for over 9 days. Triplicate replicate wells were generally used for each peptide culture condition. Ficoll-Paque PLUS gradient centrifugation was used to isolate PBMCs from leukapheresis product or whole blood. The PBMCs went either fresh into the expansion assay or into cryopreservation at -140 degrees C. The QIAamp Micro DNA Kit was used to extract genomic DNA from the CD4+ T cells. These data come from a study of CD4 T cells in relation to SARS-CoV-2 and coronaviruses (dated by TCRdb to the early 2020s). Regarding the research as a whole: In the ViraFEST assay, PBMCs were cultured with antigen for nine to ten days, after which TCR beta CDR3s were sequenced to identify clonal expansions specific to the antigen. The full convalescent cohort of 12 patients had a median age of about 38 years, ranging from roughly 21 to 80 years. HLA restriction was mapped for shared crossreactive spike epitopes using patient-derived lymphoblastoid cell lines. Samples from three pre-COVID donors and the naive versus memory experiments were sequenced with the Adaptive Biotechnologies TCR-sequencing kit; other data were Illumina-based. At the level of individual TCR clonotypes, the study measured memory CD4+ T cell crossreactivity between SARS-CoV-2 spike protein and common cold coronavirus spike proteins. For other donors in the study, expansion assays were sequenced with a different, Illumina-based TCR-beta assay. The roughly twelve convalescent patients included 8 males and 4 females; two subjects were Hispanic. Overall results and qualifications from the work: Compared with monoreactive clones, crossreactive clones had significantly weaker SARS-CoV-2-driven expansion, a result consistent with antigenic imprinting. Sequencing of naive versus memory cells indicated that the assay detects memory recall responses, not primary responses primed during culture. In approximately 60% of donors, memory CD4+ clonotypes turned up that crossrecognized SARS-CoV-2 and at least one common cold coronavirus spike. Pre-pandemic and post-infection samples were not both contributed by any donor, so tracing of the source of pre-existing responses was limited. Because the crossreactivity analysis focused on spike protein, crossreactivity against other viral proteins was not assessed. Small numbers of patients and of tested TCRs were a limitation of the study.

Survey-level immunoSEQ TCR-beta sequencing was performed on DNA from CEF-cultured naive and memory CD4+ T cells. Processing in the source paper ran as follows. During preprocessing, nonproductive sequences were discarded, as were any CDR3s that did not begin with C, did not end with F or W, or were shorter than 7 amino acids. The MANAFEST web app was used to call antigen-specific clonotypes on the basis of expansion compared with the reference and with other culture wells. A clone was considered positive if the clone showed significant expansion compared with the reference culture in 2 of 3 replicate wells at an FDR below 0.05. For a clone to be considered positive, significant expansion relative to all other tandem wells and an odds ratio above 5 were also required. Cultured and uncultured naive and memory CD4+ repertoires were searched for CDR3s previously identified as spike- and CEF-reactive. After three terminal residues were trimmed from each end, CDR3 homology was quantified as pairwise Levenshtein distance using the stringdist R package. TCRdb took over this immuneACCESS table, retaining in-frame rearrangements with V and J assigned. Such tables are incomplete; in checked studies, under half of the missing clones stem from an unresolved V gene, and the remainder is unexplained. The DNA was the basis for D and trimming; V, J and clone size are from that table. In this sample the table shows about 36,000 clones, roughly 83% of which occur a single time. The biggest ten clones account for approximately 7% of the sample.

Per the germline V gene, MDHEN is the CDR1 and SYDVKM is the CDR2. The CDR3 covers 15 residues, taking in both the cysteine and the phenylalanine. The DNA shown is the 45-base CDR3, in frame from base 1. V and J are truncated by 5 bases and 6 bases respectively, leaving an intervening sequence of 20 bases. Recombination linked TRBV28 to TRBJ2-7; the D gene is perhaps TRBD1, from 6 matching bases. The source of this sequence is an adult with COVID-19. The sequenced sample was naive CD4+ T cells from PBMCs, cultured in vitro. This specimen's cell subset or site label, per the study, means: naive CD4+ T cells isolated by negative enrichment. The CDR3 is CASSPIPLTGSEQYF. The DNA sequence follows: TGTGCCAGCAGTCCAATACCCCTAACAGGGTCCGAGCAGTACTTC. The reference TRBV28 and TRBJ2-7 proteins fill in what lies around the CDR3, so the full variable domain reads DVKVTQSSRYLVKRTGEKVFLECVQDMDHENMFWYRQDPGLGLRLIYFSYDVKMKEKGDIPEGYSVSREKKERFSLILESASTNQTSMYLCASSPIPLTGSEQYFGPGTRLTVT.